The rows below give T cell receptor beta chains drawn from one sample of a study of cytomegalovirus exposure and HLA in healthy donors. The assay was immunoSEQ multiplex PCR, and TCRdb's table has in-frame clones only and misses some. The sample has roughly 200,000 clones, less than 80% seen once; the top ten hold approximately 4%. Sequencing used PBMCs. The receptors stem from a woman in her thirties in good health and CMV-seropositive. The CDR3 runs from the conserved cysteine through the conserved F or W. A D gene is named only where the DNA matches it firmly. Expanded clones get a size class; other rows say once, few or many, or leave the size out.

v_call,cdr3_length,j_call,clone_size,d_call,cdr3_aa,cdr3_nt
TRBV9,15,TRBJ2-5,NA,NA,CASSVVVGQGETQYF,TGTGCCAGCAGCGTAGTGGTTGGGCAGGGAGAGACCCAGTACTTC
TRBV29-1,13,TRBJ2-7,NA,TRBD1,CSVSRTGRYEQYF,TGCAGCGTTTCACGGACAGGGAGATACGAGCAGTACTTC
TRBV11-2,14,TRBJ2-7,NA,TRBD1,CASSLVGQGVEQYF,TGTGCCAGCAGCTTAGTCGGGCAGGGGGTCGAGCAGTACTTC
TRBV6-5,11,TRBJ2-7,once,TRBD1,CASSSGTGRYF,TGTGCCAGCAGTTCAGGGACAGGGCGGTACTTC
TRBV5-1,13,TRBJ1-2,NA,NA,CASSLASGDGYTF,TGCGCCAGCAGCTTGGCTTCCGGAGATGGCTACACCTTC
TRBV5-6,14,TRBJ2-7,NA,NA,CASSSRLSSYEQYF,TGTGCCAGCAGCTCCAGACTGAGCTCCTACGAGCAGTACTTC
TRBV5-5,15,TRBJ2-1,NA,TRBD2,CASSTLAGGINEQFF,TGTGCCAGCAGCACACTAGCGGGAGGGATCAATGAGCAGTTCTTC
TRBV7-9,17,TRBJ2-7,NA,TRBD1,CASSRLIMGQGYYEQYF,TGTGCCAGCAGCCGCTTGATAATGGGACAGGGATACTACGAGCAGTACTTC
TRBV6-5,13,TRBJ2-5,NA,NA,CASSPQGWETQYF,TGTGCCAGCAGCCCACAGGGCTGGGAGACCCAGTACTTC
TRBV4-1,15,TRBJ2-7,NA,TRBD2,CASSQEGLDTYEQYF,TGCGCCAGCAGCCAAGAAGGACTAGACACCTACGAGCAGTACTTC
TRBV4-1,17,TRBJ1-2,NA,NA,CASSQDLARTTRYGYTF,TGCGCCAGCAGCCAAGATTTAGCGAGGACGACTCGCTATGGCTACACCTTC
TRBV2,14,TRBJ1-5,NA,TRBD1,CASSVGQGAQPQHF,TGTGCCAGCAGCGTGGGACAGGGGGCTCAGCCCCAGCATTTT
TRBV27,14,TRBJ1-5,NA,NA,CASSPGSHNQPQHF,TGTGCCAGCAGCCCCGGGTCACACAATCAGCCCCAGCATTTT
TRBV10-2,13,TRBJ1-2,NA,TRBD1,CASRPGQEYGYTF,TGCGCCAGCAGACCGGGACAGGAATATGGCTACACCTTC
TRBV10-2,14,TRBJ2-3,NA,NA,CASSGVGGTDTQYF,TGCGCCAGCAGTGGGGTCGGGGGCACAGATACGCAGTATTTT
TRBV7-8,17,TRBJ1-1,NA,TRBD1,CASSRVRDSYMNTEAFF,TGTGCCAGCAGCCGAGTCCGGGACAGCTACATGAACACTGAAGCTTTCTTT
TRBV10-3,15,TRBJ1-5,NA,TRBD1,CAISTGAGTYQPQHF,TGTGCCATCAGTACAGGGGCAGGGACCTATCAGCCCCAGCATTTT
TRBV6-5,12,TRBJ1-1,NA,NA,CASRPRAAEAFF,TGTGCCAGCAGACCCAGGGCCGCTGAAGCTTTCTTT
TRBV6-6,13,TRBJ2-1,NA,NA,CASGGDAYNEQFF,TGTGCCAGCGGCGGGGACGCCTACAATGAGCAGTTCTTC
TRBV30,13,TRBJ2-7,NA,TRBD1,CAWADRGPYEQYF,TGTGCCTGGGCCGACAGGGGTCCGTACGAGCAGTACTTC
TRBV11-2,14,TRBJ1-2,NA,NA,CASSLGGANYGYTF,TGTGCCAGCAGCTTAGGGGGGGCTAACTATGGCTACACCTTC
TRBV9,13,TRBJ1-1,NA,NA,CASSVTGNTEAFF,TGTGCCAGCAGCGTTACAGGGAACACTGAAGCTTTCTTT
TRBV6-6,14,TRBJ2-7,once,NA,CASSYSIGWDEQYF,TGTGCCAGCAGTTACTCGATCGGGTGGGACGAGCAGTACTTC
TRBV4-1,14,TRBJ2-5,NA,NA,CASSQSGVGETQYF,TGCGCCAGCAGCCAATCGGGAGTGGGAGAGACCCAGTACTTC
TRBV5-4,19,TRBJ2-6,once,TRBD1,CASSLGPGQEFSGANVLTF,TGTGCCAGCAGCTTGGGCCCGGGACAGGAATTCTCTGGGGCCAACGTCCTGACTTTC
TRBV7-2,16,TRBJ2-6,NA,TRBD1,CASSHTGTAGANVLTF,TGTGCCAGCAGCCACACCGGGACAGCTGGGGCCAACGTCCTGACTTTC
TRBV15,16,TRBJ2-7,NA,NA,CATSRMGAQRTYEQYF,TGTGCCACCAGCAGAATGGGGGCACAGAGAACCTACGAGCAGTACTTC
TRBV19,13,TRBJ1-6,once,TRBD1,CATGTGGNSPLHF,TGTGCCACCGGGACAGGGGGGAATTCACCCCTCCACTTT
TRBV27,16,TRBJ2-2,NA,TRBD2,CASSLRPWGGTGELFF,TGTGCCAGCAGTTTGCGCCCTTGGGGGGGCACCGGGGAGCTGTTTTTT
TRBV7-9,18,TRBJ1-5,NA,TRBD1,CASSHRTGDSFLGQPQHF,TGTGCCAGCAGCCACCGGACAGGAGACAGTTTCCTAGGTCAGCCCCAGCATTTT
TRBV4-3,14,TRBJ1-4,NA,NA,CASSQRGGLEKLFF,TGCGCCAGCAGCCAAAGGGGAGGACTGGAAAAACTGTTTTTT
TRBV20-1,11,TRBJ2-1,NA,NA,CSASGTLEQFF,TGCAGTGCTTCCGGGACTCTTGAGCAGTTCTTC
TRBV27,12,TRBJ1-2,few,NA,CASSLRGDWYTF,TGTGCCAGCAGTTTACGGGGAGATTGGTACACCTTC
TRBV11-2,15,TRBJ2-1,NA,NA,CASSLVGGLYNEQFF,TGTGCCAGCAGCTTAGTGGGGGGGCTCTACAATGAGCAGTTCTTC
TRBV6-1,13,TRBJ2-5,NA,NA,CAATKEPQETQYF,TGTGCCGCAACTAAGGAGCCCCAAGAGACCCAGTACTTC
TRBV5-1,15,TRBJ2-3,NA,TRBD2,CASRYTSASTDTQYF,TGCGCCAGCAGATATACTAGCGCCAGCACAGATACGCAGTATTTT
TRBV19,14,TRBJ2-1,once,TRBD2,CASTAGGVYNEQFF,TGTGCCAGTACGGCGGGAGGTGTTTACAATGAGCAGTTCTTC
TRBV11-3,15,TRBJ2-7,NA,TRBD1,CASSSALGQSSEQYF,TGTGCCAGCAGCTCCGCCCTGGGACAGTCTTCGGAGCAGTACTTC
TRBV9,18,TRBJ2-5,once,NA,CASSAFLGREGFQETQYF,TGTGCCAGCAGCGCCTTCTTAGGCAGGGAAGGATTTCAAGAGACCCAGTACTTC
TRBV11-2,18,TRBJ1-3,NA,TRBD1,CASSAKGQGAGFGNTIYF,TGTGCCAGCAGCGCCAAAGGACAGGGGGCCGGTTTTGGAAACACCATATATTTT
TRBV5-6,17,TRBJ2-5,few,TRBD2,CASAGLAGGWNQETQYF,TGTGCCAGCGCGGGACTAGCGGGGGGATGGAACCAAGAGACCCAGTACTTC
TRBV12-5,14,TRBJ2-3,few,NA,CASGVGLGPDTQYF,TGTGCTAGTGGTGTGGGACTGGGTCCCGATACGCAGTATTTT
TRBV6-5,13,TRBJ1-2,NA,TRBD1,CASGRQGAWGYTF,TGTGCCAGCGGGAGACAGGGGGCGTGGGGCTACACCTTC
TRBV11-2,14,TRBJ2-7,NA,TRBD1,CASSFGRGQNEQYF,TGTGCCAGCAGCTTTGGCAGGGGGCAGAACGAGCAGTACTTC
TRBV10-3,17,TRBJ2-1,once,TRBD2,CAISEYSGGINYNEQFF,TGTGCCATCAGTGAGTATAGCGGGGGGATTAACTACAATGAGCAGTTCTTC
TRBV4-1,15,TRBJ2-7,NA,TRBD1,CASSQTGTGHYEQYF,TGCGCCAGCAGCCAGACGGGGACAGGGCACTACGAGCAGTACTTC
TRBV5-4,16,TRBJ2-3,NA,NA,CASSLGGGGPTDTQYF,TGTGCCAGCAGCTTGGGAGGAGGGGGCCCCACAGATACGCAGTATTTT
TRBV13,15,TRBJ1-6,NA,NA,CASSSIQGGNSPLHF,TGTGCCAGCAGCTCCATCCAGGGTGGGAATTCACCCCTCCACTTT
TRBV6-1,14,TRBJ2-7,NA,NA,CASSERSRVHEQYF,TGTGCCAGCAGTGAAAGGAGCAGGGTCCACGAGCAGTACTTC
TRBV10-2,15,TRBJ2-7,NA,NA,CASTPQETHNYEQYF,TGCGCCAGCACCCCTCAAGAAACACATAACTACGAGCAGTACTTC
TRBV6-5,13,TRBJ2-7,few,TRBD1,CASNRGHLYEQYF,TGTGCCAGTAACAGGGGACACCTCTACGAGCAGTACTTC
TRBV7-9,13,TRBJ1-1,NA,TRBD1,CAGGDRVGTEAFF,TGTGCCGGAGGGGACAGGGTCGGCACTGAAGCTTTCTTT
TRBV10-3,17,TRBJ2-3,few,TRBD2,CASQTSGGAGGTDTQYF,TGTGCCAGCCAGACTAGCGGGGGGGCCGGGGGCACAGATACGCAGTATTTT
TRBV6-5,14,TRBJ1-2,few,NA,CASKNFSEVFGYTF,TGTGCCAGCAAAAATTTCTCGGAGGTCTTCGGCTACACCTTC